Below, 13 T cell receptor beta chains from the same sample are listed, as sequenced in a study of shared clonotypes between healthy human individuals (dated by TCRdb to the early 2020s). Library construction relied on the immunoSEQ multiplex PCR assay. TCRdb took this table from immuneACCESS and kept in-frame rearrangements with V and J called. Such tables lack part of the clones; where checked against another copy, unresolved V genes explain under half of the gap, and the rest is unexplained. The sample has 1.5 million to 1.9 million clones on record, 95% to 99% of them singletons. Of the sample, about 0.45% is held by the ten largest clones. Sequencing was carried out using naive CD4+ T cells sorted from blood. Interpreted using the paper, the cell subset or site label stands for: CD45RA+ positively selected. All receptors derive from a man aged 25-40 years in good health.

In DNA, the CDR3 is TGTGCCAGCTCAATGCGACAGGGCGGAGTCGGCTACACCTTC. This translates into CASSMRQGGVGYTF. The chain carries TRBV18 and TRBJ1-2, with 7 bases lining up with TRBD1. Losses at the gene ends were 5 bases for V and 8 bases for J; bases not matched to a gene: 11. CDR1 KGHSH and CDR2 LQKENI come from the germline V gene. There are 14 residues in the CDR3.

This clone was seen once. The chain employs TRBV5-5 and TRBJ2-3; D is tentatively TRBD1 or TRBD2 (5 bases each). Germline CDR1 and CDR2: SGHKS and YYEKEE (reference sequence). The CDR3 consists of 16 residues. V shed 6 bases and J shed 0 bases, with 17 bases lying between them. The CDR3 DNA is TGTGCCAGCACTGCCTGGGACGGATCTAGCACAGATACGCAGTATTTT. It yields the protein CASTAWDGSSTDTQYF.

J is TRBJ2-7 and V is TRBV28, with D perhaps assigned TRBD1 or TRBD2 (6 bases each). The germline CDR1 and CDR2 sequences are MDHEN and SYDVKM. CDR3 length: 16 amino acids. V lost 6 bases, J lost 0 bases, and 18 bases lay in between. The CDR3 loop reads CASSPRGRTFSYEQYF. DNA for the CDR3: TGTGCCAGCAGCCCTCGGGGGCGCACCTTCTCCTACGAGCAGTACTTC.

V is TRBV7-9 and J is TRBJ2-5; D is unresolved. This CDR3 has 14 residues. Germline V gene data show CDR1 as SEHNR and CDR2 as FQNEAQ (reference sequence). V was clipped by 5 bases and J by 5 bases, with 15 bases between them. Here the CDR3 DNA reads TGTGCCAGCAGCAATCTAGTTCGCCCGGAGACCCAGTACTTC. Translating gives CASSNLVRPETQYF.

In this sample, this clone turned up once. The CDR3: CASSKNPGNTIYF. The CDR3, as DNA: TGTGCCAGCAGTAAAAATCCTGGAAACACCATATATTTT. The chain is built from TRBV28 and TRBJ1-3, with D hard to call. CDR1 and CDR2 (germline): MDHEN, SYDVKM. V was pared by 5 bases and J by 2 bases, with 7 bases between. The length of the CDR3 is 13 residues.

The CDR3 here is CASSYFPLRNTYEQYF. As DNA, the CDR3 is TGTGCCAGCAGTTACTTCCCACTACGGAACACCTACGAGCAGTACTTC. This sequence joins TRBV6-5 and TRBJ2-7; D not certain. This CDR3 region has 16 residues. The germline gives CDR1 MNHEY, CDR2 SVGAGI. Trimming cost V 1 base and J 2 bases, with 15 bases left between them.

This chain connects TRBV5-1 to TRBJ2-2; possible D gene TRBD2, 6 bases. Trimming took off 5 bases at V and 4 bases at J, with 9 bases between the two ends. The CDR3 has 13 residues. In germline, CDR1 is SGHRS, CDR2 YFSETQ. The CDR3 sequence is CASSGGATGELFF. CDR3 DNA: TGCGCCAGCAGTGGAGGGGCCACCGGGGAGCTGTTTTTT.

Turning to this clone: The sample holds other DNA sequences that translate to the same CDR3. The rearrangement joins TRBV5-4 to TRBJ2-1; 14 nucleotides line up with TRBD2. Germline V gene data show CDR1 as SGHNT and CDR2 as YYREEE (reference sequence). The CDR3 is 16 amino acids. Trimming took 0 bases from V and 5 from J; bases not matched to a gene: 1. The CDR3 nucleotides are TGTGCCAGCAGCTTGGCGGGACTAGCGGGGGACAATGAGCAGTTCTTC. Translation gives CASSLAGLAGDNEQFF.

The chain combines TRBV7-3 with TRBJ2-3; 12 bases match TRBD2. Looked up from germline, CDR1 is SGHTA and CDR2 is FQGTGA. Germline trimming cut 5 bases from V and 6 bases from J; bases unmatched to any gene: 6. This CDR3 is built from 15 residues. This CDR3 reads CASSRGLAGLDTQYF. The CDR3 bases are TGTGCCAGCAGCCGGGGACTAGCGGGCCTGGATACGCAGTATTTT. Filled out from reference TRBV7-3 and TRBJ2-3, the complete variable domain reads GAGVSQTPSNKVTEKGKYVELRCDPISGHTALYWYRQSLGQGPEFLIYFQGTGAADDSGLPNDRFFAVRPEGSVSTLKIQRTERGDSAVYLCASSRGLAGLDTQYFGPGTRLTVL.

The chain carries TRBV28 and TRBJ2-5, with 7 bases that match TRBD1. V was clipped by 6 bases and J by 3 bases; unmatched bases: 10. Germline V gene data show CDR1 as MDHEN and CDR2 as SYDVKM. The CDR3 loop spans 15 amino acids. The CDR3 loop reads CASSPTTGREETQYF. The CDR3 DNA reads as TGTGCCAGCAGCCCCACGACAGGGCGTGAAGAGACCCAGTACTTC.

V and J are TRBV5-1 and TRBJ2-3, with D possibly being TRBD2 (6 bases). The V end was cut by 0 bases, the J end by 2 bases, with 10 bases between. This CDR3 is 15 amino acids long. Per germline, CDR1 SGHRS and CDR2 YFSETQ. The CDR3 loop is CASSLGGTYTDTQYF. CDR3 nucleotides: TGCGCCAGCAGCTTGGGGGGGACTTACACAGATACGCAGTATTTT.

The gene calls are TRBV10-2 and TRBJ1-5; TRBD1 is a possible D gene (5 bases). With 8 bases removed from V and 4 bases from J, the gap between germline ends came to 18 bases. CDR1 is WSHSY, CDR2 SAAADI, per germline. The CDR3 runs to 15 residues. In nucleotides, the CDR3 is TGCGCCAGCGCTGTACACAGGTCGCTTAATCAGCCCCAGCATTTT. This codes for CASAVHRSLNQPQHF.

This chain links TRBV6-5 with TRBJ1-1, with 7 positions matching TRBD1. Germline V lookup: CDR1 MNHEY, CDR2 SVGAGI. The CDR3 has 15 amino acids. Unmatched junction bases numbered 13, after V lost 7 bases and J lost 5 bases. The chain's CDR3 is CASTNQGGLGTEAFF. CDR3 in DNA: TGTGCCAGCACCAACCAAGGGGGCCTCGGAACTGAAGCTTTCTTT.